The source of this T cell receptor beta chain is a study of blood T cells in healthy people across ages. Study-wide results and limits: The donors' CMV status was not determined, possibly confounding changes in expanded clonotypes. Naive T cell percentage strongly correlated with TCR beta diversity. A roughly linear age-dependent decrease characterized TCR beta diversity per million T cells.

CDR3 length: 15 amino acids. Trimming took 6 bases from V and 3 from J; bases not matched to a gene: 8. Germline V gene lookup returns CDR1 DFQATT and CDR2 SNEGSKA (reference sequence). The second PCR ran about 6 to 11 cycles with a sample-barcoded 5' primer and J-beta primers. TCRdb reprocessed the 5' RACE reads with MiXCR, giving one entry per CDR3 protein. This sample yields 1.5 million to 2 million distinct CDR3 sequences, of which roughly 27% are seen a single time; less than 9.5% belongs to the top ten. Note on this clonotype: Antigen: not known.

The sample comprised blood. This receptor was obtained from a woman in her 30s in good health. This chain connects TRBV20-1 to TRBJ2-1; 10 nucleotides match TRBD2. The CDR3 nucleotides are TGCAGTGCGCGAGGTAGGACTAGCGGCTACAATGAGCAGTTCTTC. Translating it yields CSARGRTSGYNEQFF.